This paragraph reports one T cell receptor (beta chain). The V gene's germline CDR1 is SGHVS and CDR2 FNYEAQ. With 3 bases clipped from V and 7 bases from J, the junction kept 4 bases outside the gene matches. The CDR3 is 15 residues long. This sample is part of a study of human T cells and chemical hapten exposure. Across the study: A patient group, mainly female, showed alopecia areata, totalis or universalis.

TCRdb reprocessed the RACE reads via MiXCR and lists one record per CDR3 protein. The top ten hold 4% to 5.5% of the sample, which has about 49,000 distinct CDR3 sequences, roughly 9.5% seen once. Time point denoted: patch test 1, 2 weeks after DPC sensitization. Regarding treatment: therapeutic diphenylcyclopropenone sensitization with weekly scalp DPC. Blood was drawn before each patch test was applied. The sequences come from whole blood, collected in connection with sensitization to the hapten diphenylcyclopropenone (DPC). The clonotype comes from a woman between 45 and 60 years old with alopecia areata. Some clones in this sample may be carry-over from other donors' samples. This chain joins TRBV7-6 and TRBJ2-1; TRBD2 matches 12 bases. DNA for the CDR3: TGTGCCAGCAGCTTGTCTAGCGGGAGGGCGAATGAGCAGTTCTTC. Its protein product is CASSLSSGRANEQFF.